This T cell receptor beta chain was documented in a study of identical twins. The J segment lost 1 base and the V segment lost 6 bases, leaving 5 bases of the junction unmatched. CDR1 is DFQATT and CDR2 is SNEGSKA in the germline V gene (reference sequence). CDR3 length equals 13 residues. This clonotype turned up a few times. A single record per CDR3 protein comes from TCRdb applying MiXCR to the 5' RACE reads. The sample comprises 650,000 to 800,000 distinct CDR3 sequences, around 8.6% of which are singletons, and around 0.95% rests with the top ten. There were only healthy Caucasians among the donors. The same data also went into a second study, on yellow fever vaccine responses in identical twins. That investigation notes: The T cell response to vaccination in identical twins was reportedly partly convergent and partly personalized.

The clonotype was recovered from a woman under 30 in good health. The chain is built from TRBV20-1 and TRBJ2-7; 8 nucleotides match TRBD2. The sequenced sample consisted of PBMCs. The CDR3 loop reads CSAPPGGSYEQYF. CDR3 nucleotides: TGCAGTGCGCCGCCGGGAGGGTCCTACGAGCAGTACTTC.